This entry lists 19 T cell receptor beta chains sequenced from one sample in a study of radiation and T cells in renal cell carcinoma. Here immunoSEQ multiplex PCR was the method, and the copy in TCRdb shows in-frame clones only, minus some. The sample lists 100,000 to 150,000 clones, roughly 80% occurring once. Time point given: baseline pretreatment blood. Treatment specified: 15 Gy SBRT to primary tumor, nephrectomy 4 weeks later. This sample comprised blood, obtained from a patient whose treatment included radiotherapy and nephrectomy. Receptors were obtained from a woman aged 55-69 years with renal cell carcinoma.

This chain connects TRBV7-2 to TRBJ2-3; 8 positions agree with TRBD2. Germline CDR1 reads SGHTA; CDR2 reads FQGNSA. The CDR3 is 16 residues long. The V segment lost 2 bases and the J segment 5 bases; nucleotides outside the gene matches: 9. CDR3: CASSLNPSGRGDTQYF. Written as DNA, the CDR3 is TGTGCCAGCAGCTTAAACCCTAGCGGGCGGGGAGATACGCAGTATTTT.

V usage is TRBV19 and J usage is TRBJ2-4, with TRBD2 identical over 8 bases. The CDR3 consists of 15 residues. The V segment lost 5 bases and the J segment 3 bases; nucleotides outside the gene matches: 6. Germline lookup yields CDR1 LNHDA and CDR2 SQIVND (reference sequence). The CDR3 DNA follows: TGTGCCAGTAGTTCCTCTCTAGCGGGCAAAAACATTCAGTACTTC. It is translated as CASSSSLAGKNIQYF.

The chain couples TRBV14 to TRBJ2-1; 7 bases are a match to TRBD2. CDR1 is SGHDN, CDR2 FVKESK, per germline. The CDR3 totals 16 residues. V shed 4 bases and J 1 base; nucleotides not matched to a gene: 7. CDR3 sequence (DNA): TGTGCCAGCAGCCTCAGGCGGGGGTCATCCTACAATGAGCAGTTCTTC. Its protein is CASSLRRGSSYNEQFF.

This chain connects TRBV29-1 to TRBJ2-7; a possible D gene is TRBD2 (6 bases). CDR3 size: 13 residues. Trimming left V 5 bases short and J 4 bases short, with 15 bases between. Germline V gene sequence: CDR1 SQVTM, CDR2 ANQGSEA. As DNA, the CDR3 is TGCAGCGTTTTACAAGCGGCGGGGTACGAGCAGTACTTC. Encoded protein: CSVLQAAGYEQYF.

This chain joins TRBV4-2 and TRBJ1-2; 11 bases align to TRBD1. V was pared by 4 bases and J by 8 bases, with 6 bases of the junction left unmatched. CDR1 and CDR2 from the germline V gene are LGHNA and YNFKEQ. The length of the CDR3 is 14 residues. CDR3 bases: TGTGCCAGCAGCCCTGGACAGGGGGCGTGGGGCTACACCTTC. This encodes CASSPGQGAWGYTF.

V is TRBV10-3 and J is TRBJ2-7; 7 positions match TRBD1. The CDR3 contains 12 residues. V lost 3 bases and J lost 5; bases outside the gene matches: 1. CDR1 is ENHRY and CDR2 is SYGVKD in the germline V gene. CDR3 region: CAISDQGDEQYF. DNA for the CDR3: TGTGCCATCAGTGACCAGGGGGACGAGCAGTACTTC.

V usage is TRBV4-3 and J usage is TRBJ1-1; 8 bases match TRBD1. J gave up 1 base and V 0 bases, and 7 bases lay outside the gene matches. CDR3 length: 17 amino acids. Germline lookup yields CDR1 LGHNA and CDR2 YSLEER. The CDR3 nucleotides are TGCGCCAGCAGCCAAGATCGGTACGGGACAGGGAACACTGAAGCTTTCTTT. Residues: CASSQDRYGTGNTEAFF.

The chain links TRBV5-6 to TRBJ1-4; TRBD1 is a possible D gene (6 bases). This CDR3 region has 15 residues. V was clipped by 1 base and J by 8 bases, with 15 bases between them. Germline loops: CDR1 SGHDT, CDR2 YYEEEE. CDR3 DNA sequence: TGTGCCAGCAGCTTGTATGGCAGGGGCGGCGAAAAACTGTTTTTT. Protein sequence: CASSLYGRGGEKLFF.

The rearrangement links TRBV7-9 to TRBJ2-7; the D call may be TRBD1 or TRBD2 (5 bases each). V lost 5 bases and J 1 base, leaving 27 bases between the germline ends. CDR1 and CDR2 from the germline V gene are SEHNR and FQNEAQ (reference sequence). The CDR3 consists of 19 residues. CDR3: CASSPHPLFRDHGSYEQYF. Written as DNA, the CDR3 is TGTGCCAGCAGCCCCCACCCCCTTTTCCGGGACCACGGGTCCTACGAGCAGTACTTC.

This clone was seen a single time. CDR3 nucleotides: TGTGCCAGCAGCTTGGTTGAATCCACAGATACGCAGTATTTT. It specifies CASSLVESTDTQYF. V and J are TRBV5-4 and TRBJ2-3; no firm D call. With 0 bases removed from V and 2 bases from J, the gap between germline ends came to 7 bases. In germline, CDR1 is SGHNT, CDR2 YYREEE (reference sequence). The CDR3 totals 14 residues.

The rearrangement links TRBV2 to TRBJ1-2, with a tentative D call TRBD1 (5 bases). CDR1 SNHLY and CDR2 FYNNEI come from the germline V gene. The CDR3 has 13 residues. Trimming left V 4 bases short and J 1 base short, with 7 bases between. The CDR3 here is CASSADSNYGYTF. CDR3 sequence (DNA): TGTGCCAGCAGTGCTGACAGTAACTATGGCTACACCTTC.

The chain joins TRBV5-4 to TRBJ2-1; possibly TRBD1 or TRBD2 for D (5 bases each). V shed 4 bases and J shed 0 bases, with 14 bases lying between them. The CDR3 has 16 amino acids. CDR1 is SGHNT, CDR2 YYREEE, per germline (reference sequence). The CDR3 loop reads CASSQEGTSSYNEQFF. In DNA form, the CDR3 reads TGTGCCAGCAGCCAGGAAGGGACCAGCTCCTACAATGAGCAGTTCTTC. Combining the CDR3 with reference TRBV5-4 and TRBJ2-1 gives the whole variable domain ETGVTQSPTHLIKTRGQQVTLRCSSQSGHNTVSWYQQALGQGPQFIFQYYREEENGRGNFPPRFSGLQFPNYSSELNVNALELDDSALYLCASSQEGTSSYNEQFFGPGTRLTVL.

Comments on this clone: This sample also contains other DNA sequences that code for the same CDR3. V is TRBV11-2 and J is TRBJ2-7; TRBD1 agrees at 8 bases. CDR1 and CDR2 from the germline V gene are SGHAT and FQNNGV. The ends lost 2 bases at V and 3 bases at J; junction bases unmatched: 3. The CDR3 covers 14 residues. The CDR3 coding sequence is TGTGCCAGCAGCTTACGGACAGGGAGCTACGAGCAGTACTTC. Protein sequence: CASSLRTGSYEQYF. Complete variable domain (other parts from reference TRBV11-2 and TRBJ2-7): EAGVAQSPRYKIIEKRQSVAFWCNPISGHATLYWYQQILGQGPKLLIQFQNNGVVDDSQLPKDRFSAERLKGVDSTLKIQPAKLEDSAVYLCASSLRTGSYEQYFGPGTRLTVT.

The table lists this clone with a few counts. The chain uses TRBV19 and TRBJ2-1, with a weak D call TRBD1 (6 bases). The ends were cut back, 5 bases at V and 4 bases at J, with 15 bases in the middle. Germline V gene sequence: CDR1 LNHDA, CDR2 SQIVND (reference sequence). The CDR3 is made up of 15 amino acids. CDR3 nucleotide sequence: TGTGCCAGTAGTTGGGGACACCAGTCGTACAATGAGCAGTTCTTC. Translating it yields CASSWGHQSYNEQFF.

The CDR3 coding sequence is TGCGCCAGCAGCCCTCTGGACAGGGCGGCCTACGAGCAGTACTTC. Translated: CASSPLDRAAYEQYF. The gene calls are TRBV4-1 and TRBJ2-7; 8 positions agree with TRBD1. V shed 4 bases, J shed 2 bases, and the junction held 7 bases outside the gene matches. This CDR3 contains 15 residues. Germline V CDR1 and CDR2: MGHRA, YSYEKL.

V and J are TRBV5-1 and TRBJ1-6; possible D gene TRBD1, 6 bases. The V end lost 0 bases, the J end lost 0 bases, and 13 bases lay between the germline ends. The CDR3 is 18 amino acids. Germline V gives CDR1 SGHRS, CDR2 YFSETQ. DNA of the CDR3: TGCGCCAGCAGCTTGGGCGAACAGGGTGGCTCCTATAATTCACCCCTCCACTTT. Amino acid sequence: CASSLGEQGGSYNSPLHF.

This sequence joins TRBV7-6 and TRBJ2-3; TRBD2 is a possible D gene (6 bases). This CDR3 is 13 amino acids long. V shed 5 bases and J shed 8 bases, with 14 bases lying between them. Germline CDR1 is SGHVS and CDR2 is FNYEAQ. For the CDR3, the DNA is TGTGCCAGCAGCCTGGGGGAGGATGGTACGCAGTATTTT. It codes for CASSLGEDGTQYF.

The genes are TRBV5-4 and TRBJ2-3; TRBD2 matches at 8 bases. The CDR3 runs to 16 residues. V gave up 0 bases and J gave up 2 bases; unmatched junction bases: 5. CDR1 is SGHNT and CDR2 is YYREEE in the germline V gene (reference sequence). CDR3 protein: CASSLASGGDTDTQYF. Here the CDR3 DNA reads TGTGCCAGCAGCTTGGCTTCGGGGGGGGACACAGATACGCAGTATTTT.

The CDR3 region has the DNA TGTGCCAGCAGCTTATACCCTGATCAGCCCCAGCATTTT. Translating gives CASSLYPDQPQHF. The rearrangement joins TRBV5-5 to TRBJ1-5; D is uncertain. CDR1 is SGHKS, CDR2 YYEKEE, per germline (reference sequence). The V end was cut by 2 bases, the J end by 5 bases, with 8 bases between. The CDR3 sequence is 13 residues long.